Here is one T cell receptor (beta chain) with its context. Its antigen is currently unknown. The authors gated naive CD8+ T cells as CD45RO-CCR7+CD27+CD95-. The data originate from a study of CXCR3-negative and CXCR3-positive naive CD8 T cells. The overall study: Cumulative TRB read yield was roughly 140 million, averaging about 1.5 +/- 0.3 million per library.

Regarding the study as a whole: The study found comparably high diversity in both naive subsets and much lower diversity in memory CD8+ cells.

The libraries of TRB cDNA were prepared using 5' RACE with UMI labels. TCRdb reworked the 5' RACE reads into one entry per CDR3 protein, no DNA. With about 8,500 distinct CDR3 sequences in the sample, the ten largest clones hold around 2.1%. This CDR3 contains 14 residues. The genes are TRBV12-3 or TRBV12-4 and TRBJ1-4; TCRdb's D gene call, TRBD1, goes unchecked for lack of DNA. The sample was naive CXCR3- CD8+ T cells from blood. Documented subset: CD45RO-CCR7+CD27+CD95- naive CD8+ T cells lacking CXCR3 (TNR3-). This sequence was found in a human donor in good health. Some clones in this sample may be carry-over from other donors' samples. The CDR3 protein is CASSRQAFNEKLFF.